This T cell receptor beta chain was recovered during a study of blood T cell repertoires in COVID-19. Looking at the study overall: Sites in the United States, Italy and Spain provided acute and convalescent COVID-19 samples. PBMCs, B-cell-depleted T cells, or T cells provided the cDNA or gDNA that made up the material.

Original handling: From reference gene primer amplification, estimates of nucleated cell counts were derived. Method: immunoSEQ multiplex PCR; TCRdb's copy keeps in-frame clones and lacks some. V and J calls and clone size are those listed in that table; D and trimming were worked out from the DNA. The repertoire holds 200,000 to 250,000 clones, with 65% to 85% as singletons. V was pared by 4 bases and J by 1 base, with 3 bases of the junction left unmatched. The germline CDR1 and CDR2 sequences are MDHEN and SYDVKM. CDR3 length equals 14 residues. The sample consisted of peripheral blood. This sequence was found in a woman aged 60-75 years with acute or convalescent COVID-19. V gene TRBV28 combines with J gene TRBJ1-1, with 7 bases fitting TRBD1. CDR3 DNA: TGTGCCAGCAGTTCGACAGGGAGGAACACTGAAGCTTTCTTT. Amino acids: CASSSTGRNTEAFF.